This T cell receptor (beta chain) derives from a study of cytomegalovirus exposure and HLA in healthy donors. Donors counted as nominally healthy when sampled, yet unrecorded immune exposures were likely. Per the germline V gene, CDR1 is SNHLY and CDR2 is FYNNEI. V lost 6 bases to trimming and J lost 2 bases; unmatched junction nucleotides: 11. The CDR3 loop spans 16 amino acids. This PCR relied on a set of 60 Vbeta primers and 13 Jbeta primers. TCRdb's copy holds only in-frame clones and misses some; the assay was immunoSEQ multiplex PCR. There are around 110,000 clones in the sample; roughly 83% occur only once, and 3.5% to 4.5% lies in the top ten. This clone was recorded a few times.

The chain employs TRBV2 and TRBJ2-5; 8 nucleotides match TRBD1. The clonotype was recovered from a man aged 25-45 years in good health and CMV-seropositive. The sequencing input was PBMCs. The CDR3: CASSLRRQGAQETQYF. The CDR3 DNA reads TGTGCCAGCAGCCTCCGCAGGCAGGGGGCACAAGAGACCCAGTACTTC.